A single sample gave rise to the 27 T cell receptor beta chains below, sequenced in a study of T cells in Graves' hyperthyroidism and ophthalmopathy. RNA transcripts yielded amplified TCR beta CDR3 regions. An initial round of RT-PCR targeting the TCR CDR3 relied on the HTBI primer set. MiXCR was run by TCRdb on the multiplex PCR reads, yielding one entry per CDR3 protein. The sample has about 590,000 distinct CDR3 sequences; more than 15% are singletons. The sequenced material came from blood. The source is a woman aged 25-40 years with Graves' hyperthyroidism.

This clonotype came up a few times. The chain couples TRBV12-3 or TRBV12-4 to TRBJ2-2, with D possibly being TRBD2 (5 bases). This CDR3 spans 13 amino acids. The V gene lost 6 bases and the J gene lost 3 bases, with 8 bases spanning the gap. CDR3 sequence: CASRFSDTGELFF. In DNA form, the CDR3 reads TGTGCCAGCAGGTTTAGCGACACCGGGGAGCTGTTTTTT.

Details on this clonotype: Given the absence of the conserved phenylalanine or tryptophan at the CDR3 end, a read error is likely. In nucleotides, the CDR3 is TGTGCCAGCAGTTTCACATTGGGGAACACTGAAGCTTTCCTT. Translation gives CASSFTLGNTEAFL. The V and J genes are TRBV12-3 or TRBV12-4 and TRBJ1-1, with D unclear. The V end was cut by 3 bases, the J end by 1 base, with 9 bases between. This CDR3 contains 14 residues.

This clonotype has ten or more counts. The CDR3 coding sequence is TGCAGTGCTAGTCTCCCAGTAACAGATACGCAGTATTTT. Amino acid sequence: CSASLPVTDTQYF. The genes are TRBV20-1 and TRBJ2-3, with D unresolved. Per germline, CDR1 DFQATT and CDR2 SNEGSKA (reference sequence). CDR3 size: 13 residues. V lost 3 bases and J 3 bases, leaving 10 bases between the germline ends.

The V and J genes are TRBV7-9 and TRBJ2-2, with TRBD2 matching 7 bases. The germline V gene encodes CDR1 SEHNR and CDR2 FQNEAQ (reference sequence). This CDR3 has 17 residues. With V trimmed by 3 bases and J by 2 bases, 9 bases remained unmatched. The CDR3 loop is CASSLGSKRENTGELFF. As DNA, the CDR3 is TGTGCCAGCAGCTTGGGGTCTAAGCGGGAAAACACCGGGGAGCTGTTTTTT. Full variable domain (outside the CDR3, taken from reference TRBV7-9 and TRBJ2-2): DTGVSQNPRHKITKRGQNVTFRCDPISEHNRLYWYRQTLGQGPEFLTYFQNEAQLEKSRLLSDRFSAERPKGSFSTLEIQRTEQGDSAMYLCASSLGSKRENTGELFFGEGSRLTVL.

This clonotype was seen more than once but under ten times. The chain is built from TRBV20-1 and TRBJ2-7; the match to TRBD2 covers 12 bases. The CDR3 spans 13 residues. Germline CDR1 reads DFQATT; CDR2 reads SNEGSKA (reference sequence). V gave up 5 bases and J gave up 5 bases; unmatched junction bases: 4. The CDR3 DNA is TGCAGTGCTCCGACTAGCGGGAGAAACGAGCAGTACTTC. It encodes CSAPTSGRNEQYF.

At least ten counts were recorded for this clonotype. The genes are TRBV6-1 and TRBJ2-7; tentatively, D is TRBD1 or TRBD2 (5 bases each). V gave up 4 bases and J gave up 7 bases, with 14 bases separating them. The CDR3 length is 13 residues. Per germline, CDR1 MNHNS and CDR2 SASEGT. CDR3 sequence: CASSARDLREQYF. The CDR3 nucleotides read TGTGCCAGCAGTGCAAGGGACCTCCGGGAGCAGTACTTC.

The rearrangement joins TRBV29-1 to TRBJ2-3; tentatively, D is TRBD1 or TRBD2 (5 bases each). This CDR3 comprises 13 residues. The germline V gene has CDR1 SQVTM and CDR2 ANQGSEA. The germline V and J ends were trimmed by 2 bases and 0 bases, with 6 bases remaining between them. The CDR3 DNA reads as TGCAGCGTTGAAAGGGACAGCACAGATACGCAGTATTTT. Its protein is CSVERDSTDTQYF.

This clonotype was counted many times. The chain's CDR3 is CAISEIGESYEQYF. In DNA form, the CDR3 reads TGTGCCATCAGTGAGATCGGGGAATCCTACGAGCAGTACTTC. The chain is built from TRBV10-3 and TRBJ2-7; TRBD2 might be the D (5 bases). The CDR3 covers 14 residues. Germline V lookup: CDR1 ENHRY, CDR2 SYGVKD. With 2 bases removed from V and 1 base from J, the gap between germline ends came to 9 bases.

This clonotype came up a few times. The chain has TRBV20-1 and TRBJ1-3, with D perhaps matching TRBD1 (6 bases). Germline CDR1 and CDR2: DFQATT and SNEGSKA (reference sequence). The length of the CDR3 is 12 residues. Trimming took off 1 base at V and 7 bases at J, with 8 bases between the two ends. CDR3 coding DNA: TGCAGTGCTAGAGGGCAGGGGAACACCATATATTTT. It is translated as CSARGQGNTIYF.

CDR3 bases: TGTGCCAGCAGCACTGGACTAGCGGGAGAAATCGGGGAGCTGTTTTTT. It specifies CASSTGLAGEIGELFF. The V and J genes are TRBV9 and TRBJ2-2, with 13 positions matching TRBD2. The germline V gene encodes CDR1 SGDLS and CDR2 YYNGEE. This CDR3 has 16 residues. Trimming cost V 4 bases and J 7 bases; bases outside gene matches: 7.

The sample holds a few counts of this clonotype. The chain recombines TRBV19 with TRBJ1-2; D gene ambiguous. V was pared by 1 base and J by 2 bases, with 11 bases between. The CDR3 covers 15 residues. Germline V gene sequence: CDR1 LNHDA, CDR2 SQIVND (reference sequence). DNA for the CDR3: TGTGCCAGTAGTATAGCCGCCGCACAGAACTATGGCTACACCTTC. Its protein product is CASSIAAAQNYGYTF.

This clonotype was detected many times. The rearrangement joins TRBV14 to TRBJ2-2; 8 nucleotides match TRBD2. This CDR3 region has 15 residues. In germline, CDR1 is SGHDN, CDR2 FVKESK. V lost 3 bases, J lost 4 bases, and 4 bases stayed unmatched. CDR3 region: CASSQYAGGTGELFF. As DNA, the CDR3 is TGTGCCAGCAGCCAGTATGCGGGGGGCACCGGGGAGCTGTTTTTT.

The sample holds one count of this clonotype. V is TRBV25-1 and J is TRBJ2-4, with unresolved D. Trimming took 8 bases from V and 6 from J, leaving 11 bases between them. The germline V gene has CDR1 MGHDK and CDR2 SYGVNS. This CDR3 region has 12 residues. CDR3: CASGSVGNIQYF. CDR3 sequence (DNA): TGTGCCAGCGGATCCGTGGGAAACATTCAGTACTTC.

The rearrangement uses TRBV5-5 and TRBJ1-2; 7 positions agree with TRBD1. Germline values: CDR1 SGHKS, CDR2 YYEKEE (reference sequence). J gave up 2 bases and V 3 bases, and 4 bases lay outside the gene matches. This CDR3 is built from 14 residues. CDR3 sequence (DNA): TGTGCCAGCAGCTCGACAGGGTGGAACTATGGCTACACCTTC. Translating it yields CASSSTGWNYGYTF.

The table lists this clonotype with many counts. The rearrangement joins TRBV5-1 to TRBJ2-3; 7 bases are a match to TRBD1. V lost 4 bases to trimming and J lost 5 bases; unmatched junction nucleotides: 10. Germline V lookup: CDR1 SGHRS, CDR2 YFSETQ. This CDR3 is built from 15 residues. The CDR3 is CASSTPGTVQDTQYF. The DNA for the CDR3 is TGCGCCAGCAGCACACCCGGGACAGTCCAAGATACGCAGTATTTT.

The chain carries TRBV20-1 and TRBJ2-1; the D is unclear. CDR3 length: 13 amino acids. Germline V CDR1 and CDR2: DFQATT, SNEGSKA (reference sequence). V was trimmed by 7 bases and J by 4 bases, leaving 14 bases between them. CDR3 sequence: CSGGVGPYNEQFF. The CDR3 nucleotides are TGCAGTGGAGGCGTCGGGCCTTACAATGAGCAGTTCTTC.

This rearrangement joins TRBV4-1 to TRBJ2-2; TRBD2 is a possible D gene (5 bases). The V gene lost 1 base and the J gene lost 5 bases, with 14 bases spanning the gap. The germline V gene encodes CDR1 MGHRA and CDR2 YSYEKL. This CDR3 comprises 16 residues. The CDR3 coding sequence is TGCGCCAGCAGCCAAGGAAAGGGAGTTTGGACCGGGGAGCTGTTTTTT. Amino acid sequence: CASSQGKGVWTGELFF.

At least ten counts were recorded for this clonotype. CDR3 sequence (DNA): TGCGCCAGCAGTAACCGACAGAATGAAAAACTGTTTTTT. Protein: CASSNRQNEKLFF. The chain recombines TRBV5-1 with TRBJ1-4, with a possible D match to TRBD1 (5 bases). The CDR3 has 13 amino acids. Between the trimmed V and J ends, which lost 5 bases and 5 bases, there was a span of 10 bases. Germline lookup yields CDR1 SGHRS and CDR2 YFSETQ.

The CDR3 region has the DNA TGTGCCAGCAGTCGACGGACGGGGTATCAGCCCCAGCATTTT. This sequence encodes CASSRRTGYQPQHF. The V and J genes are TRBV27 and TRBJ1-5; D ambiguous. Between the trimmed V and J ends, which lost 5 bases and 5 bases, there was a span of 13 bases. This CDR3 has 14 amino acids. Germline-derived CDR1 and CDR2 are MNHEY and SMNVEV (reference sequence).

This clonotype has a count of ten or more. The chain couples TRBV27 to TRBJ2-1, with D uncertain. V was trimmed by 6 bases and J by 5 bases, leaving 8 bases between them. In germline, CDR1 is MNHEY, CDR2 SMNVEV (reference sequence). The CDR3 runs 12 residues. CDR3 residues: CASRVLDNEQFF. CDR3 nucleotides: TGTGCCAGCAGAGTTTTGGACAATGAGCAGTTCTTC.

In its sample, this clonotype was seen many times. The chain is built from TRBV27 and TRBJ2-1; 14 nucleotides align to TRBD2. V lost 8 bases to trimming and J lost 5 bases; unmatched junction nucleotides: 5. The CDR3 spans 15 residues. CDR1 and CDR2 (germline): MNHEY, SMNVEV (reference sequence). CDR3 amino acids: CASHEGLAGDNEQFF. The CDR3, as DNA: TGTGCCAGCCACGAGGGACTAGCGGGAGACAATGAGCAGTTCTTC.

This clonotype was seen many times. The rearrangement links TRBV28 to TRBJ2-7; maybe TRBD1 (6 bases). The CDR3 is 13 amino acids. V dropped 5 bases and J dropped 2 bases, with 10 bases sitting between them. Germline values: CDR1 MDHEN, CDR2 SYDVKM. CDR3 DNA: TGTGCCAGCAGTAGACAGGAGACCTACGAGCAGTACTTC. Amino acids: CASSRQETYEQYF.

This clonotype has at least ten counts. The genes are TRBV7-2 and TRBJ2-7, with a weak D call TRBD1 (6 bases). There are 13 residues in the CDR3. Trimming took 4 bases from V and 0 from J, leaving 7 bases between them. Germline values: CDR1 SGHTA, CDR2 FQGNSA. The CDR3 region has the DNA TGTGCCAGCAGCTGGGGACACTCCTACGAGCAGTACTTC. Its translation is CASSWGHSYEQYF.

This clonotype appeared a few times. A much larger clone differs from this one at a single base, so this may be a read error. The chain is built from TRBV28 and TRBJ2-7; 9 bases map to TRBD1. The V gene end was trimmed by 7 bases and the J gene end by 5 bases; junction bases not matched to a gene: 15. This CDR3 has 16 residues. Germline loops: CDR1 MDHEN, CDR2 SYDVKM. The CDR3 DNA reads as TGTGCCAGCACCCCCCCTCTCCGGGACAGGGAGAACGAGCAGTACTTC. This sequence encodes CASTPPLRDRENEQYF.

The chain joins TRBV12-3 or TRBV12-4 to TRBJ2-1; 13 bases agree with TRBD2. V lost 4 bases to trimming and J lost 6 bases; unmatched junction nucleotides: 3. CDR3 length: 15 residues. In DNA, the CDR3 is TGTGCCAGCAGTTGGACTAGCGGGAGAATCAATGAGCAGTTCTTC. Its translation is CASSWTSGRINEQFF.

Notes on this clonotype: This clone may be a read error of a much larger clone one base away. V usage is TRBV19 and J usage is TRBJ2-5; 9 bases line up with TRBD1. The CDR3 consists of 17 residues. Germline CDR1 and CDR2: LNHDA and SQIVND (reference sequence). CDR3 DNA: TGTGCCAATAGTATTGGTAAACAGGGGGCCTTACGAGAGACCCAGTACTTC. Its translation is CANSIGKQGALRETQYF.

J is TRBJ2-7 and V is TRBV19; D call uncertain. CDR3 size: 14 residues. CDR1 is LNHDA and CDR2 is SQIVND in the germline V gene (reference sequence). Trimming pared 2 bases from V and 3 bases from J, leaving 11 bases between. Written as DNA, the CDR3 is TGTGCCAGTAGTATAACCCTCTGGAGCTACGAGCAGTACTTC. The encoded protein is CASSITLWSYEQYF. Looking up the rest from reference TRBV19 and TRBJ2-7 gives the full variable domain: DGGITQSPKYLFRKEGQNVTLSCEQNLNHDAMYWYRQDPGQGLRLIYYSQIVNDFQKGDIAEGYSVSREKKESFPLTVTSAQKNPTAFYLCASSITLWSYEQYFGPGTRLTVT.